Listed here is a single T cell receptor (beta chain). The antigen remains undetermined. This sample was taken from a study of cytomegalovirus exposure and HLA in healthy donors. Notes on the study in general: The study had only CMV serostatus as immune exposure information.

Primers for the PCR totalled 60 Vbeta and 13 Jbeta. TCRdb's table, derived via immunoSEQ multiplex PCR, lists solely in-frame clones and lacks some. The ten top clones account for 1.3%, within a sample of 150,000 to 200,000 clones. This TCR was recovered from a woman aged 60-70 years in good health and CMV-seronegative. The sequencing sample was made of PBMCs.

The CDR3 DNA reads as TGTGCCAGCAGTGAGGTTAGAACGATCCCCCTAGAGCAGTACTTC. Translating it yields CASSEVRTIPLEQYF. The rearrangement links TRBV2 to TRBJ2-7; the D is unclear. The CDR3 runs to 15 residues. In germline, CDR1 is SNHLY, CDR2 FYNNEI. V was pared by 3 bases and J by 7 bases, with 19 bases between.